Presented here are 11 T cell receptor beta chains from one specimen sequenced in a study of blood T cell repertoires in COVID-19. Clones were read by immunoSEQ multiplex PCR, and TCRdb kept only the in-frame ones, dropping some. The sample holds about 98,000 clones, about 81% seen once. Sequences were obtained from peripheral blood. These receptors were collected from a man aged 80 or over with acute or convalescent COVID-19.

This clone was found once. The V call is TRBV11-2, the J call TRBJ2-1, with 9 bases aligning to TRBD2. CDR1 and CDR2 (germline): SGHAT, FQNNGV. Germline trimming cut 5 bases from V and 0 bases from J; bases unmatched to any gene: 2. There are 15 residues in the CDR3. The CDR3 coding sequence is TGTGCCAGCAGCCTTAGCGGGAGCTCCTACAATGAGCAGTTCTTC. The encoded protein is CASSLSGSSYNEQFF.

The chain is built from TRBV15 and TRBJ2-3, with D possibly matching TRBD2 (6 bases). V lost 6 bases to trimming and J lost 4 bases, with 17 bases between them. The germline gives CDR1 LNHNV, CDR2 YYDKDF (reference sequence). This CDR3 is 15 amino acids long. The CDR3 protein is CATRKEIAAPDTQYF. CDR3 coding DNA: TGTGCCACCAGAAAAGAAATAGCGGCCCCAGATACGCAGTATTTT.

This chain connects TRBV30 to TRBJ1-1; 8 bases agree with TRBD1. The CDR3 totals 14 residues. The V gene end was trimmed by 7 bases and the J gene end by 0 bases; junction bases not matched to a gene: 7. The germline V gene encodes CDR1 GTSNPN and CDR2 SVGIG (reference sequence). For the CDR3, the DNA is TGTGCCTACGGGACAGGCGTTATGAACACTGAAGCTTTCTTT. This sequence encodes CAYGTGVMNTEAFF.

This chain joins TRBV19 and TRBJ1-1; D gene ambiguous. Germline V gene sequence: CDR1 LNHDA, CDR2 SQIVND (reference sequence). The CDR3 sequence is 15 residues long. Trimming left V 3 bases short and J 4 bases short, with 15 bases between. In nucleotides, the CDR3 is TGTGCCAGTAGTATTTTGTCCGGGGAGGGCACTGAAGCTTTCTTT. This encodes CASSILSGEGTEAFF.

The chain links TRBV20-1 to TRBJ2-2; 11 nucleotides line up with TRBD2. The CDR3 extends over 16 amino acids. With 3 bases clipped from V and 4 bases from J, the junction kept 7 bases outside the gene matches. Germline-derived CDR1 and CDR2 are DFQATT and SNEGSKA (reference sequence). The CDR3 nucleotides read TGCAGTGCTAGTGGTAGCGGGGGGGCGATCACCGGGGAGCTGTTTTTT. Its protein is CSASGSGGAITGELFF.

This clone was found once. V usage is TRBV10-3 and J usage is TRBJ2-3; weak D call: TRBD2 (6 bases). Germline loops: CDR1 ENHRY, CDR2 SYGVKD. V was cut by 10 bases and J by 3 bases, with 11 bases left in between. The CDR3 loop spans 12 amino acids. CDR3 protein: CATRAGTDTQYF. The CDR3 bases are TGTGCCACCCGCGCGGGGACAGATACGCAGTATTTT.

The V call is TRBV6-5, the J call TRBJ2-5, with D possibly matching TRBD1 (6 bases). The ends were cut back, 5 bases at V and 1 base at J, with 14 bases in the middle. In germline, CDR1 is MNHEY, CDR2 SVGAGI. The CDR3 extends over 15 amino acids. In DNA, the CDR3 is TGTGCCAGCAGTCAAACGACAGGATTCCAAGAGACCCAGTACTTC. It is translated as CASSQTTGFQETQYF.

The CDR3 DNA reads as TGTGCCAGCACCCAACGTAGGGGGTACCAAGAGACCCAGTACTTC. Its translation: CASTQRRGYQETQYF. The genes are TRBV6-5 and TRBJ2-5, with D possibly matching TRBD1 (6 bases). V gave up 7 bases and J gave up 0 bases, with 15 bases separating them. Per the germline V gene, CDR1 is MNHEY and CDR2 is SVGAGI. The CDR3 loop spans 15 amino acids.

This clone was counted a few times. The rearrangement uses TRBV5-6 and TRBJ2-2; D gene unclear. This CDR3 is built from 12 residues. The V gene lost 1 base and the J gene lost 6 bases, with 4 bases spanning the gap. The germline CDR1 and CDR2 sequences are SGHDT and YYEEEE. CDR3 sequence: CASSLSAGELFF. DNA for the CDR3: TGTGCCAGCAGCTTGAGCGCCGGGGAGCTGTTTTTT. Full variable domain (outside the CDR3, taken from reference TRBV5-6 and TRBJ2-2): DAGVTQSPTHLIKTRGQQVTLRCSPKSGHDTVSWYQQALGQGPQFIFQYYEEEERQRGNFPDRFSGHQFPNYSSELNVNALLLGDSALYLCASSLSAGELFFGEGSRLTVL.

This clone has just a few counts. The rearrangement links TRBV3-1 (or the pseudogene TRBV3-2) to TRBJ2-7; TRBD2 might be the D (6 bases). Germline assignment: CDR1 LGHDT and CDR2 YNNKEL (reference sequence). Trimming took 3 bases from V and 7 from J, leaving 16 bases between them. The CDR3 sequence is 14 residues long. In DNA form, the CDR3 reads TGTGCCAGCAGCCACTTCGGGCGGGACGGGGAGCAGTACTTC. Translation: CASSHFGRDGEQYF.

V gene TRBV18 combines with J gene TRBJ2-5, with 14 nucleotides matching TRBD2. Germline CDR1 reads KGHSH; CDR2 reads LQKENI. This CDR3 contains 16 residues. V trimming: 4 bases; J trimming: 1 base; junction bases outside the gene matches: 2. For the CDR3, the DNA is TGTGCCAGCTCACTGGGACTAGCGGGGGTCCAAGAGACCCAGTACTTC. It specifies CASSLGLAGVQETQYF.